One sample yielded the 28 T cell receptor beta chains listed below, sequenced in a study of T-cell reconstitution after alpha-beta-depleted transplantation in children. Unique molecular identifiers were used to barcode this TCRbeta library. TCRdb re-called the PCR reads with MiXCR, one entry per CDR3 protein. The sample contains 750,000 to 950,000 distinct CDR3 sequences, about 16% of which appear only once. The sample consisted of PBMCs, mostly from graft donor cells, taken 360 days after TCRalphabeta/CD19-depleted stem cell transplant. The receptors stem from a male patient under 18 who had a stem cell transplant for acute lymphoblastic leukemia, so the T cells may come from the graft donor.

This clonotype has just a few counts. The chain recombines TRBV5-6 with TRBJ1-5; 9 positions match TRBD1. This CDR3 contains 17 residues. Losses at the gene ends were 3 bases for V and 4 bases for J; bases not matched to a gene: 11. Germline-derived CDR1 and CDR2 are SGHDT and YYEEEE. The CDR3, as DNA: TGTGCCAGCAGCTCCTTTTATCCGGACAGGGGTAATCAGCCCCAGCATTTT. The encoded protein is CASSSFYPDRGNQPQHF.

This clonotype was counted between two and nine times. Here the CDR3 reads CSATDNRGRETQYF. The CDR3 DNA sequence: TGCAGTGCTACTGATAACAGGGGGCGGGAGACCCAGTACTTC. The chain uses TRBV20-1 and TRBJ2-5, with TRBD1 matching over 9 bases. Losses at the gene ends were 4 bases for V and 5 bases for J; bases not matched to a gene: 8. The CDR3 extends over 14 amino acids. Germline V CDR1 and CDR2: DFQATT, SNEGSKA (reference sequence).

In its sample, this clonotype was seen a few times. The V call is TRBV10-3, the J call TRBJ2-7, with D tentatively TRBD1 (6 bases). Germline V gene data show CDR1 as ENHRY and CDR2 as SYGVKD. CDR3 size: 14 residues. Trimming pared 2 bases from V and 4 bases from J, leaving 12 bases between. The CDR3 sequence is CAISELQGRYEQYF. The CDR3 region has the DNA TGTGCCATCAGTGAGCTACAGGGCCGTTACGAGCAGTACTTC.

DNA of the CDR3: TGCAGCGTTGATTTTGACTACGAGCAGTACTTC. Translated: CSVDFDYEQYF. V and J are TRBV29-1 and TRBJ2-7; D is unresolved. There are 11 residues in the CDR3. Trimming took off 3 bases at V and 3 bases at J, with 6 bases between the two ends. Germline values: CDR1 SQVTM, CDR2 ANQGSEA.

This clonotype came up a few times. The chain carries TRBV29-1 and TRBJ2-7; perhaps TRBD1 as D (6 bases). Trimming took 4 bases from V and 4 from J, leaving 11 bases between them. Germline V lookup: CDR1 SQVTM, CDR2 ANQGSEA. The CDR3 is made up of 12 amino acids. Here the CDR3 reads CSVGGTLYEQYF. The CDR3 DNA is TGCAGCGTTGGTGGGACACTTTACGAGCAGTACTTC.

This clonotype was detected a few times. The genes are TRBV7-2 and TRBJ2-3; TRBD2 agrees at 9 bases. The CDR3 consists of 16 residues. Germline assignment: CDR1 SGHTA and CDR2 FQGNSA. V lost 1 base, J lost 7 bases, and 9 bases stayed unmatched. The CDR3: CASSLGWLAGTYTQYF. For the CDR3, the DNA is TGTGCCAGCAGCTTAGGGTGGCTAGCGGGAACCTATACGCAGTATTTT. The variable domain in full, with the rest retrieved from reference TRBV7-2 and TRBJ2-3, is GAGVSQSPSNKVTEKGKDVELRCDPISGHTALYWYRQSLGQGLEFLIYFQGNSAPDKSGLPSDRFSAERTGGSVSTLTIQRTQQEDSAVYLCASSLGWLAGTYTQYFGPGTRLTVL.

This clonotype was counted only a few times. The gene calls are TRBV27 and TRBJ2-1, with D perhaps matching TRBD1 (6 bases). Trimming cost V 6 bases and J 4 bases, with 19 bases left between them. Looked up from germline, CDR1 is MNHEY and CDR2 is SMNVEV (reference sequence). This CDR3 comprises 16 residues. The CDR3 DNA follows: TGTGCCAGCAGGAAATCCGGGACAAGCCTTTACAATGAGCAGTTCTTC. Encoded protein: CASRKSGTSLYNEQFF.

This chain joins TRBV9 and TRBJ2-2; tentatively, D is TRBD2 (5 bases). Trimming pared 1 base from V and 0 bases from J, leaving 7 bases between. Germline CDR1 and CDR2: SGDLS and YYNGEE. The CDR3 contains 15 residues. As DNA, the CDR3 is TGTGCCAGCAGCGTACAACTAGCGAACACCGGGGAGCTGTTTTTT. Translating it yields CASSVQLANTGELFF.

The chain employs TRBV29-1 and TRBJ1-2; 9 nucleotides agree with TRBD1. The length of the CDR3 is 16 residues. The V gene's germline CDR1 is SQVTM and CDR2 ANQGSEA. The V and J ends lost 5 bases and 5 bases, in that order; junction bases with no gene match: 15. The CDR3 protein is CSVPNIGGQGIYGYTF. CDR3 sequence (DNA): TGCAGCGTTCCAAACATAGGGGGACAGGGCATATATGGCTACACCTTC.

The rearrangement uses TRBV11-3 and TRBJ2-1; D unresolved. This CDR3 has 17 amino acids. Per the germline V gene, CDR1 is SGHNT and CDR2 is YENEEA. The V and J ends lost 1 base and 0 bases respectively, with 13 bases between them. For the CDR3, the DNA is TGTGCCAGCAGCTTAGGGACCCTGTTGCGCTCCTACAATGAGCAGTTCTTC. Its protein is CASSLGTLLRSYNEQFF.

The genes are TRBV2 and TRBJ2-2; D may match TRBD1 or TRBD2 (5 bases each). The germline V gene has CDR1 SNHLY and CDR2 FYNNEI. The CDR3 covers 13 residues. The V end lost 4 bases, the J end lost 6 bases, and 9 bases lay between the germline ends. The CDR3 nucleotides read TGTGCCAGCAGTGGGGACCCTCCCGGGGAGCTGTTTTTT. It is translated as CASSGDPPGELFF.

This clonotype was counted many times. This sequence joins TRBV6-5 and TRBJ1-3; unclear D gene. V was shortened by 0 bases and J by 0 bases, with 9 bases between the two germline ends. The CDR3 length is 16 residues. Germline CDR1 is MNHEY and CDR2 is SVGAGI. The chain's CDR3 is CASSYSKHNSGNTIYF. For the CDR3, the DNA is TGTGCCAGCAGTTACTCGAAACACAACTCTGGAAACACCATATATTTT.

This clonotype turned up a few times. The chain recombines TRBV30 with TRBJ2-2; D remains ambiguous. The CDR3 consists of 14 residues. V was clipped by 4 bases and J by 4 bases, with 13 bases between them. Germline V gene lookup returns CDR1 GTSNPN and CDR2 SVGIG (reference sequence). The DNA of the CDR3 is TGTGCCTGGACTCCTGATTGGCCCACCGGGGAGCTGTTTTTT. Its protein is CAWTPDWPTGELFF.

The chain has TRBV10-2 and TRBJ2-7; 13 bases map to TRBD2. Trimming removed 3 bases from V and 2 bases from J; junction bases left unmatched: 10. Germline values: CDR1 WSHSY, CDR2 SAAADI. This CDR3 is 18 amino acids long. CDR3 nucleotides: TGCGCCAGCAGTGAACCGGGACTAGCGGGGTCAGTCACCTACGAGCAGTACTTC. This translates into CASSEPGLAGSVTYEQYF.

The chain recombines TRBV29-1 with TRBJ2-3; 10 nucleotides match TRBD2. Germline-derived CDR1 and CDR2 are SQVTM and ANQGSEA. V dropped 5 bases and J dropped 6; count of bases not matched to a gene: 5. The CDR3 spans 13 residues. The CDR3 DNA follows: TGCAGCGTTAGCGGGAGGGCCTTGGATACGCAGTATTTT. Translation gives CSVSGRALDTQYF.

There are a few counts of this clonotype. This chain joins TRBV7-6 and TRBJ2-4; D is unclear. V dropped 0 bases and J dropped 6 bases, with 9 bases sitting between them. The CDR3 totals 14 residues. Looked up from germline, CDR1 is SGHVS and CDR2 is FNYEAQ. CDR3 nucleotides: TGTGCCAGCAGCTTAGCTTTTGAGTCAAACATTCAGTACTTC. Translated, it gives CASSLAFESNIQYF.

This clonotype was seen more than once but under ten times. The V and J genes are TRBV28 and TRBJ1-2, with D possibly TRBD1 on 6 matching bases. From germline, CDR1 is MDHEN and CDR2 SYDVKM. V was clipped by 4 bases and J by 9 bases, with 18 bases between them. The CDR3 sequence is 14 residues long. The CDR3 nucleotides read TGTGCCAGCAGTTACAGGGTTGGGTTCGGCCGCTACACCTTC. As protein: CASSYRVGFGRYTF.

The chain carries TRBV25-1 and TRBJ2-6; D remains unclear. V was cut by 3 bases and J by 2 bases, with 8 bases left in between. The germline gives CDR1 MGHDK, CDR2 SYGVNS. This CDR3 contains 15 residues. The CDR3 here is CASSEGGTGANVLTF. CDR3 DNA: TGTGCCAGCAGTGAGGGTGGAACTGGGGCCAACGTCCTGACTTTC.

The V call is TRBV5-1, the J call TRBJ2-3; D ambiguous. Germline V gives CDR1 SGHRS, CDR2 YFSETQ. CDR3 size: 13 residues. Trimming took off 2 bases at V and 2 bases at J, with 6 bases between the two ends. The CDR3 reads CASSLWNTDTQYF. The DNA of the CDR3 is TGCGCCAGCAGCTTATGGAACACAGATACGCAGTATTTT.

This clonotype was recorded a few times. The chain has TRBV4-1 and TRBJ2-1, with D unresolved. The CDR3 runs 13 residues. From germline, CDR1 is MGHRA and CDR2 YSYEKL. Deletions cut 0 bases from V and 5 bases from J, with 5 bases between. The CDR3 loop reads CASSQDPNNEQFF. Written as DNA, the CDR3 is TGCGCCAGCAGCCAAGATCCGAACAATGAGCAGTTCTTC.

This chain joins TRBV7-9 and TRBJ2-5, with D perhaps matching TRBD1 (5 bases). Germline V gene sequence: CDR1 SEHNR, CDR2 FQNEAQ (reference sequence). V was trimmed by 4 bases and J by 1 base, leaving 10 bases between them. This CDR3 is 14 amino acids long. DNA of the CDR3: TGTGCCAGCAGCTCAATCAGGGTCCAAGAGACCCAGTACTTC. Translation: CASSSIRVQETQYF.

The V and J genes are TRBV12-3 or TRBV12-4 and TRBJ2-6; D not resolved. V lost 6 bases to trimming and J lost 0 bases, with 6 bases between them. This CDR3 comprises 14 residues. The CDR3 coding sequence is TGTGCCAGCAGGGGATACTCTGGGGCCAACGTCCTGACTTTC. It specifies CASRGYSGANVLTF.

V is TRBV4-1 and J is TRBJ2-7; D is ambiguous. The V gene lost 2 bases and the J gene lost 1 base, with 12 bases spanning the gap. There are 15 residues in the CDR3. Germline lookup yields CDR1 MGHRA and CDR2 YSYEKL. The CDR3 sequence: CASSQTFASSYEQYF. The CDR3 DNA sequence: TGCGCCAGCAGCCAAACATTCGCCAGTTCCTACGAGCAGTACTTC.

This chain uses TRBV11-1 with TRBJ2-1; maybe TRBD2 (6 bases). The ends were cut back, 0 bases at V and 0 bases at J, with 18 bases in the middle. Germline-derived CDR1 and CDR2 are SGHAT and FQDESV (reference sequence). CDR3 length: 19 residues. CDR3 residues: CASSLAGFWRGSSYNEQFF. CDR3 coding DNA: TGTGCCAGCAGCTTAGCGGGATTTTGGCGGGGAAGCTCCTACAATGAGCAGTTCTTC.

The rearrangement links TRBV11-2 to TRBJ2-5; 7 bases map to TRBD2. The CDR3 contains 15 residues. Losses at the gene ends were 3 bases for V and 0 bases for J; bases not matched to a gene: 4. CDR1 is SGHAT, CDR2 FQNNGV, per germline. This CDR3 reads CASSLGGVNQETQYF. In nucleotides, the CDR3 is TGTGCCAGCAGCTTGGGGGGGGTCAACCAAGAGACCCAGTACTTC.

This clonotype has more than one count but fewer than ten. The gene calls are TRBV12-3 or TRBV12-4 and TRBJ1-2; D call uncertain. Trimming took 3 bases from V and 7 from J, leaving 12 bases between them. The CDR3 sequence is 13 residues long. In nucleotides, the CDR3 is TGTGCCAGCAGTTTCCTCGGGCATTTTGGCTACACCTTC. The encoded protein is CASSFLGHFGYTF.

The V call is TRBV20-1, the J call TRBJ2-7, with TRBD1 matching over 7 bases. CDR3 size: 14 residues. Germline V CDR1 and CDR2: DFQATT, SNEGSKA (reference sequence). Trimming removed 7 bases from V and 5 bases from J; junction bases left unmatched: 14. The CDR3 DNA sequence: TGCAGTGTTAAAGGCATGACAGGGCGGCACGAGCAGTACTTC. Its translation is CSVKGMTGRHEQYF.

The rearrangement joins TRBV18 to TRBJ2-1; 8 bases fit TRBD2. Germline V gives CDR1 KGHSH, CDR2 LQKENI. V lost 5 bases to trimming and J lost 4 bases; unmatched junction nucleotides: 13. The CDR3 has 17 amino acids. In DNA form, the CDR3 reads TGTGCCAGCTCAACCCGAATGCCAGCGGGAGCATACAATGAGCAGTTCTTC. Encoded protein: CASSTRMPAGAYNEQFF.